This entry describes one T cell receptor (beta chain). This clonotype is assessed as large (0.1 to 1%). Its binding antigen is unknown. Base qualities are not at hand, and no much larger clone is one base apart. The entry originates in a study of regulatory and conventional T cells in breast cancer (dated by TCRdb to about 2015). The library was produced with PCR. Sequencing was carried out with a 454 GS FLX Titanium. The public reads were quality trimmed at Q25 with fastp and then assembled into clones with MiXCR by TCRdb, keeping productive beta chains. Records with the same CDR3 protein are collapsed into one entry carrying the most frequent genes and DNA. Within this sample are some 190 distinct CDR3 sequences, with 31% of them counted one time only. The ten largest make up more than 35% of the sample. V is shortened by 0 bases, J by 4 bases, and the region joining them spans 11 bases. CDR1 is given as SGDLS and CDR2 as YYNGEE, both from the germline V gene. The CDR3 covers 14 residues, taking in both the cysteine and the phenylalanine. CDR3 DNA is the only sequence kept; it has 42 bases, read in frame from the first base.

This TCR derives from a female donor with breast cancer. Sequencing was done on a sample of regulatory T cells from blood. The V and J segments used are TRBV9 and TRBJ2-7; the best D guess is TRBD2, with 6 bases matching. The CDR3 protein sequence reads: CASSVVSGPYEQYF. The nucleotides read TGTGCCAGCAGCGTAGTTAGCGGCCCTTACGAGCAGTACTTC.